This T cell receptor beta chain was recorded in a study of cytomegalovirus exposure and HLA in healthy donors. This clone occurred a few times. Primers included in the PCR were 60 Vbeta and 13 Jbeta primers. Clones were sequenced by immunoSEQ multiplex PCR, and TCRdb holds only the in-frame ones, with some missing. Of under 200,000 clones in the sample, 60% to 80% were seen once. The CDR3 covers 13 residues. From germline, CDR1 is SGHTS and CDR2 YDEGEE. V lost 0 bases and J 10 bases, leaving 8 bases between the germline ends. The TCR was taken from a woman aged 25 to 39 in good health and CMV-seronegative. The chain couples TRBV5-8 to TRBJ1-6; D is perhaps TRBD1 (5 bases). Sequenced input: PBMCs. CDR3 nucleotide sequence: TGTGCCAGCAGCTTGGAGGAGGGGTCACCCCTCCACTTT. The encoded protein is CASSLEEGSPLHF.